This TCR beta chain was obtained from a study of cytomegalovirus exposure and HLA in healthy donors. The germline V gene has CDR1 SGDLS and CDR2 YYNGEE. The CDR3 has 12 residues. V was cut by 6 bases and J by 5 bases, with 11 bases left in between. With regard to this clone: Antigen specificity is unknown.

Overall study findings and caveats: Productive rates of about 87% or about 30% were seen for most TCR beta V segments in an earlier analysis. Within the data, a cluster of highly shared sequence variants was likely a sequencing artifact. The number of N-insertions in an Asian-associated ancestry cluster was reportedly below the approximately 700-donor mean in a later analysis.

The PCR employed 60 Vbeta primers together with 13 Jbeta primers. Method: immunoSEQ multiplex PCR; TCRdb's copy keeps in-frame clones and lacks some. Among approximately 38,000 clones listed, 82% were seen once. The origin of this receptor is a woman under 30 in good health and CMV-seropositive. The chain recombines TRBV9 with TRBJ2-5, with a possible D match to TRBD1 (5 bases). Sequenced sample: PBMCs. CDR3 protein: CASKGLGETQYF. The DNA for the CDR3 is TGTGCCAGCAAGGGGTTGGGGGAGACCCAGTACTTC.